This T cell receptor beta chain is drawn from a study of beta chain features in type 1 diabetes. Study-level results: Type 1 diabetes patients had fewer VDJ junction insertions and more deletions. Still unanswered here is whether HLA type influences TCRB rearrangement.

The sequenced template was cDNA made from the entire isolated RNA. Profiling relied on immunoSEQ multiplex PCR, and the TCRdb table lists in-frame clones only, not all of them. The data show approximately 470,000 clones, with 25% to 35% seen just once and roughly 0.06% held by the top ten. The germline gives CDR1 SGHTA, CDR2 FQGNSA. V was cut by 3 bases and J by 6 bases, with 6 bases left in between. The CDR3 has 12 residues. To note about this clone: No antigen is known for it.

Sorting produced populations that all topped 95% purity. This TCR came from a man younger than 35 in good health. The chain has TRBV7-2 and TRBJ1-5, with unresolved D. Sequenced input: naive CD4+ T cells from blood. The CDR3 DNA is TGTGCCAGCAGCTTCCCCCCTCAGCCCCAGCATTTT. This gives the protein CASSFPPQPQHF.